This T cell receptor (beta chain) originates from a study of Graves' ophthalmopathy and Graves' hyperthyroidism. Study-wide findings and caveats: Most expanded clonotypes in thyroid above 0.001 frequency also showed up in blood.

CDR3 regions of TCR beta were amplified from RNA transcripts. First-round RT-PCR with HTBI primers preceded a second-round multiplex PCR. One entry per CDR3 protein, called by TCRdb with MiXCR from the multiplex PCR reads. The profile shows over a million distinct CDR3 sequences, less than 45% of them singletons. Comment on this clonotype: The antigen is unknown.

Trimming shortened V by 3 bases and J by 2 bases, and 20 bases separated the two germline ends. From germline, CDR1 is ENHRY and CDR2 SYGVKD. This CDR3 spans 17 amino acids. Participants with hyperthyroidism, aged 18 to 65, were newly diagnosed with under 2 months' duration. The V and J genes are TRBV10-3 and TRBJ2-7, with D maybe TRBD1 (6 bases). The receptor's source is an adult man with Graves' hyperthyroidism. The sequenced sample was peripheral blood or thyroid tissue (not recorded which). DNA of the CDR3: TGTGCCATCAGTGAATTCCGGAAGGACAGCAAGACCTACGAGCAGTACTTC. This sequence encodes CAISEFRKDSKTYEQYF.